The entry below describes one T cell receptor beta chain. The antigen it recognizes is unknown. No base qualities exist here, and no much larger clone lies one base off it. Ficoll-Paque density gradient centrifugation was used to isolate PBMCs. These reads were obtained on an Illumina NovaSeq 6000. TCRalpha and TCRbeta cDNA libraries were built by 5'RACE with constant-segment primers, adding sample barcodes and unique molecular identifiers. Trizol reagent was used to extract RNA from every sample. Library amplification was performed in two PCR steps, and a second sample barcode and Illumina TruSeq adapters were introduced in the second step. Sequencing of the libraries was done on an Illumina NovaSeq, producing 2 x 150 bp paired-end reads. The authors' pipeline ran thus. Demultiplexing of reads and collapsing into UMI-guided consensus sequences were performed with migec v1.2.7. With mixcr v2.1.11, UMI consensuses were aligned to TRA and TRB V and J templates and assembled into clonotypes. A clonotype was counted as expanded or contracted only if both edgeR and NoisET called the change significant, with noise models trained on biological replicates. edgeR calls used a false discovery rate-adjusted p below 0.01 and a log2 fold-change threshold of 1. As an exploratory analysis of dynamics, max-normalized trajectories of the 1000 most abundant clonotypes were examined with PCA combined with hierarchical clustering. Each responding clone was given a CD4 or CD8 phenotype based on the CD4+ and CD8+ repertoires, which had been sequenced separately. TCRdb applied fastp at Q25 and MiXCR to the public reads, then kept only in-frame beta chains. When rows share a CDR3 protein, they turn into one entry using the most common DNA and genes. TCRdb, rather than the study authors, made the V and J calls. This sample gives about 140,000 distinct CDR3 sequences in total; more than 13% of them show up just once. Clones ranked in the top ten supply around 28% of the sample.

The data derive from a study of T-cell memory formation after mild COVID-19 listed by TCRdb under 2021. Concerning the study at large: TCR sequence clusters from the two donors were found to be largely donor specific. In two donors, T-cell clones that expanded and contracted after mild COVID-19 were tracked by sequencing TCRalpha and TCRbeta repertoires over time. Two young, previously healthy adult volunteers made up the cohort, one male and one female. The full study reports these points: Contracting CD4+ clones turned up mainly in the CM and EM memory subsets, whereas EMRA was where CD8+ clones were enriched. Only a couple of mild cases were covered by the study, and larger cohorts that include severe cases with pre-infection samples were considered necessary. The detection of some responding clones in pre-infection memory suggests that pre-existing cross-reactive memory T cells joined the SARS-CoV-2 response. Clones contracting from day 15 to 85 had balanced CD4/CD8 phenotypes, while a second wave expanding from day 15 to 37 was biased towards CD4+. Whether the second-wave clones peaking on day 37 were SARS-CoV-2 specific was not confirmed.

The specimen was PBMCs or a T cell subset sorted from them (not recorded which). The TCR sequence derives from an adult woman who had mild COVID-19 (a few samples of this study predate the infection). The sample titles of this study are shuffled in the database, so cell type and time point are left out; the donor was told from shared clones.

The CDR3 protein: CASSLRGGAGGYTF. The nucleotides read TGTGCCAGCAGTTTGAGAGGGGGCGCGGGTGGCTACACCTTC. The chain was built from TRBV28 and TRBJ1-2; TRBD1 fits 7 bases in the junction. Based on the germline V gene, the CDR1 and CDR2 sequences are MDHEN and SYDVKM. Germline trimming amounts to 3 bases on V and 7 bases on J, with 8 as the count of junction bases outside the gene matches. The CDR3 goes from the cysteine to the phenylalanine over 14 residues. Only the CDR3 part of the read is kept: 42 bases, read in frame from the first base.